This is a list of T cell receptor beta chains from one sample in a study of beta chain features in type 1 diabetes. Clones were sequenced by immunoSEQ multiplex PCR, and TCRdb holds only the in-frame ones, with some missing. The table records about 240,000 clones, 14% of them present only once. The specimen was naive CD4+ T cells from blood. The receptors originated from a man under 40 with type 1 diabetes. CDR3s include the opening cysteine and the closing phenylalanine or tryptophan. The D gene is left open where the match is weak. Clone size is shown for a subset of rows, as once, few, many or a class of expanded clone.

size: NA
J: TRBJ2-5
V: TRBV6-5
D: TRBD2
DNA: TGTGCCAGCAGCTCGGCGGCGGGGGGCCAAGAGACCCAGTACTTC
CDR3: CASSSAAGGQETQYF

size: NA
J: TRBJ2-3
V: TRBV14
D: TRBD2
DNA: TGTGCCAGCAGCGCTCCAGCGGGGGTGTCAGATACGCAGTATTTT
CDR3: CASSAPAGVSDTQYF

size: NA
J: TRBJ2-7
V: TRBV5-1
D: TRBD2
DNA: TGCGCCAGCAGGGCCGGGACTAGCGCCGAGCAGTACTTC
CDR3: CASRAGTSAEQYF

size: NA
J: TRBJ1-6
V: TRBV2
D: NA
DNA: TGTGCCAGCAGGGGGCGGGGAGGAGCACCCCTCCACTTT
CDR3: CASRGRGGAPLHF

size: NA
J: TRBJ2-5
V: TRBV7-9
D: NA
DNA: TGTGCCAGCAGCCCGACTACTCAAGAGACCCAGTACTTC
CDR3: CASSPTTQETQYF

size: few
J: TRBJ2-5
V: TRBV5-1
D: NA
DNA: TGCGCCAGCAGCGCGGGACCGTCGCAAGAGACCCAGTACTTC
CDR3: CASSAGPSQETQYF

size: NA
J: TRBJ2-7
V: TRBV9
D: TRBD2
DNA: TGTGCCAGCAGCAACCGACTAGCGGGGGGAGCGGACGAGCAGTACTTC
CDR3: CASSNRLAGGADEQYF

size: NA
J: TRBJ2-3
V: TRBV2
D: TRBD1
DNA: TGTGCCAGCAGGCCGGGACAGGGATTTACAGATACGCAGTATTTT
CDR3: CASRPGQGFTDTQYF

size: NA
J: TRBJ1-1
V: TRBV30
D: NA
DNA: TGTGCCTGGATATCTAAGGACATGAACACTGAAGCTTTCTTT
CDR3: CAWISKDMNTEAFF

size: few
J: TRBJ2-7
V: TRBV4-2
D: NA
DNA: TGTGCCAGCAGCCAAGATGGAAGCGAGTACTTC
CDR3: CASSQDGSEYF

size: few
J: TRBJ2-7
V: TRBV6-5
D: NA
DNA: TGTGCCAGCAGTTACTCGCCAGAGGTCTACGAGCAGTACTTC
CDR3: CASSYSPEVYEQYF

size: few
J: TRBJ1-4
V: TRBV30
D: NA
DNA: TGTGCCTGGAGCGAGGGTGGGGCTAATGAAAAACTGTTTTTT
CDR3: CAWSEGGANEKLFF

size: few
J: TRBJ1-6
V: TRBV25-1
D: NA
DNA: TGTGCCAGCGCTAGGGGCGGGGAATCACCCCTCCACTTT
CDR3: CASARGGESPLHF

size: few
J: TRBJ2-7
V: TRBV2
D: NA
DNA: TGTGCCAGCAGCGCCGACAGCTACGAGCAGTACTTC
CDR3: CASSADSYEQYF

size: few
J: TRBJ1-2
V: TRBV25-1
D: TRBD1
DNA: TGTGCCAGCAGTGAATCTGGGACAGTTAACTATGGCTACACCTTC
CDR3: CASSESGTVNYGYTF

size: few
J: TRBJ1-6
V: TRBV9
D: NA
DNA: TGTGCCAGCAGCCAAGGTCAGGGTCGGAATTCACCCCTCCACTTT
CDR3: CASSQGQGRNSPLHF

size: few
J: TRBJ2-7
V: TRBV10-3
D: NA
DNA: TGTGCCATCAGTGGGAGTCCTTCCTACGAGCAGTACTTC
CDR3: CAISGSPSYEQYF

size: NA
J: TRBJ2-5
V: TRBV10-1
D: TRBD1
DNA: TGCGCCAGCAGTGATCAGGGGGCAGGCCAAGAGACCCAGTACTTC
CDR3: CASSDQGAGQETQYF

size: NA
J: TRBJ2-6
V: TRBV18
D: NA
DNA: TGTGCCAGCTCACCCCTCTCTGGGGCCAACGTCCTGACTTTC
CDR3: CASSPLSGANVLTF

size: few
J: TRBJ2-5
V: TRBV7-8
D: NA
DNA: TGTGCCAGCAGCTTGTTCATTCAAGAGACCCAGTACTTC
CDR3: CASSLFIQETQYF

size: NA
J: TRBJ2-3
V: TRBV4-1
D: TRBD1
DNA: TGCGCCAGCAGCCCCTCACGATCCGGGACAGGAGACACAGATACGCAGTATTTT
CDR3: CASSPSRSGTGDTDTQYF

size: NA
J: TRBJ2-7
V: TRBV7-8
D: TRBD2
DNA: TGTGCCAGCAGCTCTGCGGGGGGGCCTCCCTACGAGCAGTACTTC
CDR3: CASSSAGGPPYEQYF

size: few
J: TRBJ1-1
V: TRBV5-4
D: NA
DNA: TGTGCCAGCAGCCCGGCGGTGAACACTGAAGCTTTCTTT
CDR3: CASSPAVNTEAFF

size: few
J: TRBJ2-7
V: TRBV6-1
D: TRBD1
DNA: TGTGCCAGCAGTGCCGGGACAGCGTTCTACGAGCAGTACTTC
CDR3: CASSAGTAFYEQYF

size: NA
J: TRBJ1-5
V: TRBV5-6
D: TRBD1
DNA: TGTGCCAGCAGCCTTGGGACAGGGAGAAATCAGCCCCAGCATTTT
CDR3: CASSLGTGRNQPQHF

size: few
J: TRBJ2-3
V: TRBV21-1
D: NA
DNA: TGTGCCAGCAGCAAAGGAGACAACGATACGCAGTATTTT
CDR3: CASSKGDNDTQYF

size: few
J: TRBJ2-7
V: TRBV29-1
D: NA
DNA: TGCAGCGTTGCATCGGGTTACGAGCAGTACTTC
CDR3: CSVASGYEQYF

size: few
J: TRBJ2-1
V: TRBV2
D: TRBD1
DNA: TGTGCCAGCAGTGGCGACAGGGGATCCTACAATGAGCAGTTCTTC
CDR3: CASSGDRGSYNEQFF

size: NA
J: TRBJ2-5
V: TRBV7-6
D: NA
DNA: TGTGCCAGCAGCGCCCCCACTGGGGGGAAAGCACAAGAGACCCAGTACTTC
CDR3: CASSAPTGGKAQETQYF

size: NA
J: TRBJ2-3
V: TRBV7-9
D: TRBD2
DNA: TGTGCCAGCAGCAGACTAGCGGGAGGCCCAGATACGCAGTATTTT
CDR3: CASSRLAGGPDTQYF

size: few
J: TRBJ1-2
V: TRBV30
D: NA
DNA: TGTGCCTGGAGTGTTGGGGGGGGCTACACCTTC
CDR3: CAWSVGGGYTF

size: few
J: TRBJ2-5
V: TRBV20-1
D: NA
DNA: TGCAGTGCCCCGAAGGGGGAGACCCAGTACTTC
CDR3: CSAPKGETQYF

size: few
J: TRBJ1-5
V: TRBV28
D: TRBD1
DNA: TGTGCCAGCGGACAGGGGTCCAAGCCCCAGCATTTT
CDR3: CASGQGSKPQHF

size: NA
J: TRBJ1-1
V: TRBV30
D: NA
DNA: TGTGCCTGGAGTGTACGTCGGGGAGGGGGCACTGAAGCTTTCTTT
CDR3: CAWSVRRGGGTEAFF

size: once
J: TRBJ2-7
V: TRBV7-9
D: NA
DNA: TGTGCCAGCAGCCTAGGGACACACGGCGAGCAGTACTTC
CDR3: CASSLGTHGEQYF

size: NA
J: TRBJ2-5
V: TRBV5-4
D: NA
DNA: TGTGCCAGCAGCTTGAAATCAGGGGCGGGAGAGACCCAGTACTTC
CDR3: CASSLKSGAGETQYF

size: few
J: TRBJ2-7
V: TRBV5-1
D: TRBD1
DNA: TGCGCCAGCAGCAGGGACGGACAGGGAAAAAACACCTACGAGCAGTACTTC
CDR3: CASSRDGQGKNTYEQYF

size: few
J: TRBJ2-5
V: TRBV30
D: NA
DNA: TGTGCCTGGTGCAGGGGCCCCCAAGAGACCCAGTACTTC
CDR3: CAWCRGPQETQYF

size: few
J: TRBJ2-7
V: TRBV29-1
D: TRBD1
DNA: TGCAGCGTTGTCGAGGGGGACAGTTGGGTAGAGTTC
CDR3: CSVVEGDSWVEF

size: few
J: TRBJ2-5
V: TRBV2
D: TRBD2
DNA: TGTGCCAGCGGGGCTAGCGGGACAGAGACCCAGTACTTC
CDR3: CASGASGTETQYF

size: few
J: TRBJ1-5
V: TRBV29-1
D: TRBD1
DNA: TGCAGCGTTGCCACCGGGACAGGAGGGGATCAGCCCCAGCATTTT
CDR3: CSVATGTGGDQPQHF

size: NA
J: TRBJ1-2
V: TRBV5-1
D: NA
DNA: TGCGCCAGCAGCTTAGAGGGCTCGCACTATGGCTACACCTTC
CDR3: CASSLEGSHYGYTF

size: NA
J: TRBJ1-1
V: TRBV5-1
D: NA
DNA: TGCGCCAGCAGCTTGGCTGGACAGAACACTGAAGCTTTCTTT
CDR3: CASSLAGQNTEAFF

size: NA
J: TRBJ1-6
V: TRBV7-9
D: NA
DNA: TGTGCCAGCAGCCTCCCGGGACAAGCCCTCCACTTT
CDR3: CASSLPGQALHF

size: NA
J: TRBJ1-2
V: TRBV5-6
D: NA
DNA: TGTGCCAGCAGCTTGTTTGGGCTCCTTGATGGCTACACCTTC
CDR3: CASSLFGLLDGYTF

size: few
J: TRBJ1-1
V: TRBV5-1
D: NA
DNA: TGCGCCAGCAGCTCCGGGGGGACGGGGGTTCCTAGGAACACTGAAGCTTTCTTT
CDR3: CASSSGGTGVPRNTEAFF

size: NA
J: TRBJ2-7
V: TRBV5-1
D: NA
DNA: TGCGCCAGCAGCTTGGGTCCGCCCCGGGGCGAGCAGTACTTC
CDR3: CASSLGPPRGEQYF

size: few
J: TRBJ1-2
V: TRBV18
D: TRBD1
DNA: TGTGCCAGCCGGACAGGGGGCGGCGGCTACACCTTC
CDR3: CASRTGGGGYTF

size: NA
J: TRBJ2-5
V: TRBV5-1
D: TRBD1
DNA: TGCGCCAGCAGCTTGGGTGACAGGGCGGCCGAGACCCAGTACTTC
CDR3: CASSLGDRAAETQYF

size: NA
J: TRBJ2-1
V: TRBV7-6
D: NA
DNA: TGTGCCAGCAGCCCTCGACTAGACAGTCATGAGCAGTTCTTC
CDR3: CASSPRLDSHEQFF

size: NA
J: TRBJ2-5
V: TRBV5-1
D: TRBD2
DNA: TGCGCCAGCAGCCCGACAGCGGGGAGAGAGACCCAGTACTTC
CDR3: CASSPTAGRETQYF

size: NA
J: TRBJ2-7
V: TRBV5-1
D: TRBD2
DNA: TGCGCCAGCAGCCTCCGGACTAGCGGGAGTGGCTACGAGCAGTACTTC
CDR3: CASSLRTSGSGYEQYF

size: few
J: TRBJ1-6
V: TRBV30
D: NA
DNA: TGTGCCCGTACCCGGGACTTCAATTCACCCCTCCACTTT
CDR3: CARTRDFNSPLHF

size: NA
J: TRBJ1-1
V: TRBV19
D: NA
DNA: TGTGCCAGTAATAAGGGGTTGAACACTGAAGCTTTCTTT
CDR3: CASNKGLNTEAFF

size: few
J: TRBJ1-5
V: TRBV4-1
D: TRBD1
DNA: TGCGCCAGCAGCCGGAGACTGACAGGGGACAATCAGCCCCAGCATTTT
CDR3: CASSRRLTGDNQPQHF

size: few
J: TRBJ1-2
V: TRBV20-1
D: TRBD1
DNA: TGCAGTGCTCGAGACAGGGTTGGCTACACCTTC
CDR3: CSARDRVGYTF

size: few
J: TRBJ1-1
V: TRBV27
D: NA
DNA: TGTGCCAGCAGGCTAGTAATGAACACTGAAGCTTTCTTT
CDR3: CASRLVMNTEAFF

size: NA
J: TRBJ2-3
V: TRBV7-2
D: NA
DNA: TGTGCCAGCAGCCCGAGACAGGTCACAGATACGCAGTATTTT
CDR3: CASSPRQVTDTQYF

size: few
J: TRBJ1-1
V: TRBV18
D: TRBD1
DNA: TGTGCCAGCTCACTAGCGGGACAGGGCACTGAAGCTTTCTTT
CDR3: CASSLAGQGTEAFF

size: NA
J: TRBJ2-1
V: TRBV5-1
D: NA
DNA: TGCGCCAGCAGCTTGGAGGGACGGGAGTTCGCCAATGAGCAGTTCTTC
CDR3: CASSLEGREFANEQFF